The clone carrying this T cell receptor (beta chain) was counted ten times or more. V was shortened by 2 bases and J by 2 bases, with 10 bases between the two germline ends. From germline, CDR1 is MNHEY and CDR2 SVGAGI. This CDR3 region has 14 residues. This sample is part of a study of T cells in Graves' hyperthyroidism and ophthalmopathy. From RNA transcripts, TCR beta CDR3 regions were amplified. When the TCR CDR3 underwent first-round RT-PCR, the HTBI primer set was used. MiXCR was run by TCRdb on the multiplex PCR reads, yielding one entry per CDR3 protein. The sample holds hundreds of thousands of distinct CDR3 sequences, over 12% seen once.

The source of this sequence is a man younger than 35 with Graves' ophthalmopathy. The sequenced sample was blood. V is TRBV6-5 and J is TRBJ2-7; no firm D call. The chain's CDR3 is CASSYAQPPYEQYF. CDR3 in DNA: TGTGCCAGCAGTTACGCACAGCCTCCCTACGAGCAGTACTTC.